Below, one T cell receptor beta chain is given with its context. Its specificity is unknown. A much larger clone differs by one base, so this may be a read error. The record originates from a study of blood T cells in healthy people across ages. Findings and caveats of the study: Roughly linear declines in TCR beta diversity per million T cells occurred with age. Diversity figures based on one million T cells were deemed too low.

Total RNA was isolated from each sample in quantities of at least 6 micrograms. For the second PCR, which ran for roughly 7 to 11 cycles, a sample-barcoded 5' primer and a J-beta primer mix were used. Paired-end reads containing CDR3 totaled no fewer than 2.5 million for each sample. One entry per CDR3 protein results from TCRdb running MiXCR on the 5' RACE reads. The sample shows approximately 810,000 distinct CDR3 sequences, 25% to 30% of them seen only once. This CDR3 is built from 15 residues. V was clipped by 5 bases and J by 2 bases; unmatched bases: 5. This receptor was obtained from an elderly woman in good health. What was sequenced was blood. The chain is built from TRBV12-3 or TRBV12-4 and TRBJ1-5; 8 positions agree with TRBD1. Here the CDR3 reads CASSNLQGGNQPQHF. CDR3 bases: TGTGCCAGCAGTAACCTACAGGGGGGCAATCAGCCCCAGCATTTT.